The entry that follows covers one T cell receptor (beta chain) sequence. Authors' processing steps: Estimated nucleated cell counts came from reference gene primer amplification. Profiled with immunoSEQ multiplex PCR; TCRdb holds only in-frame clones, not every one. V and J calls and clone size follow that table, whereas D and trimming were derived from the DNA. The sample contains about 60,000 clones, about 90% of which appear only once. These data belong to a study of blood T cell repertoires in COVID-19. Study information: T cells, B-cell-depleted T cells, or PBMCs provided the cDNA or gDNA that served as material.

V shed 7 bases, J shed 4 bases, and the junction held 5 bases outside the gene matches. The CDR3 is 14 residues long. Germline lookup yields CDR1 ENHRY and CDR2 SYGVKD. The clonotype was recovered from a man aged 60 to 69 with acute or convalescent COVID-19. The sample consisted of peripheral blood. V and J are TRBV10-3 and TRBJ2-2, with TRBD1 identical over 8 bases. The CDR3 DNA is TGTGCCATCACCCAGGGGGCGCGCACCGGGGAGCTGTTTTTT. Translation: CAITQGARTGELFF.